This T cell receptor (beta chain) came from a study of beta chain features in type 1 diabetes. Notes on the study in general: When Type 1 diabetes patients were examined, their TCRB CDR3s proved moderately but significantly shorter in all four CD4+ subsets.

Comments on this clone: The target antigen is unknown.

Expressed TCRB transcripts were sequenced because the isolated RNA had all been reverse transcribed beforehand. Method: immunoSEQ multiplex PCR; TCRdb's copy keeps in-frame clones and lacks some. The sample lists some 640,000 clones; over 12% were seen once. This CDR3 has 14 amino acids. Germline V lookup: CDR1 LGHNT, CDR2 FRNRAP. Deletions cut 1 base from V and 2 bases from J, with 5 bases between. The V gene is TRBV12-5, the J gene TRBJ1-4; D unresolved. Sample: naive CD4+ T cells from blood. The source of this sequence is a man aged 18 to 35 with type 1 diabetes. The CDR3 protein is CASGLDGTNEKLFF. The DNA of the CDR3 is TGTGCTAGTGGTTTGGACGGGACTAATGAAAAACTGTTTTTT.